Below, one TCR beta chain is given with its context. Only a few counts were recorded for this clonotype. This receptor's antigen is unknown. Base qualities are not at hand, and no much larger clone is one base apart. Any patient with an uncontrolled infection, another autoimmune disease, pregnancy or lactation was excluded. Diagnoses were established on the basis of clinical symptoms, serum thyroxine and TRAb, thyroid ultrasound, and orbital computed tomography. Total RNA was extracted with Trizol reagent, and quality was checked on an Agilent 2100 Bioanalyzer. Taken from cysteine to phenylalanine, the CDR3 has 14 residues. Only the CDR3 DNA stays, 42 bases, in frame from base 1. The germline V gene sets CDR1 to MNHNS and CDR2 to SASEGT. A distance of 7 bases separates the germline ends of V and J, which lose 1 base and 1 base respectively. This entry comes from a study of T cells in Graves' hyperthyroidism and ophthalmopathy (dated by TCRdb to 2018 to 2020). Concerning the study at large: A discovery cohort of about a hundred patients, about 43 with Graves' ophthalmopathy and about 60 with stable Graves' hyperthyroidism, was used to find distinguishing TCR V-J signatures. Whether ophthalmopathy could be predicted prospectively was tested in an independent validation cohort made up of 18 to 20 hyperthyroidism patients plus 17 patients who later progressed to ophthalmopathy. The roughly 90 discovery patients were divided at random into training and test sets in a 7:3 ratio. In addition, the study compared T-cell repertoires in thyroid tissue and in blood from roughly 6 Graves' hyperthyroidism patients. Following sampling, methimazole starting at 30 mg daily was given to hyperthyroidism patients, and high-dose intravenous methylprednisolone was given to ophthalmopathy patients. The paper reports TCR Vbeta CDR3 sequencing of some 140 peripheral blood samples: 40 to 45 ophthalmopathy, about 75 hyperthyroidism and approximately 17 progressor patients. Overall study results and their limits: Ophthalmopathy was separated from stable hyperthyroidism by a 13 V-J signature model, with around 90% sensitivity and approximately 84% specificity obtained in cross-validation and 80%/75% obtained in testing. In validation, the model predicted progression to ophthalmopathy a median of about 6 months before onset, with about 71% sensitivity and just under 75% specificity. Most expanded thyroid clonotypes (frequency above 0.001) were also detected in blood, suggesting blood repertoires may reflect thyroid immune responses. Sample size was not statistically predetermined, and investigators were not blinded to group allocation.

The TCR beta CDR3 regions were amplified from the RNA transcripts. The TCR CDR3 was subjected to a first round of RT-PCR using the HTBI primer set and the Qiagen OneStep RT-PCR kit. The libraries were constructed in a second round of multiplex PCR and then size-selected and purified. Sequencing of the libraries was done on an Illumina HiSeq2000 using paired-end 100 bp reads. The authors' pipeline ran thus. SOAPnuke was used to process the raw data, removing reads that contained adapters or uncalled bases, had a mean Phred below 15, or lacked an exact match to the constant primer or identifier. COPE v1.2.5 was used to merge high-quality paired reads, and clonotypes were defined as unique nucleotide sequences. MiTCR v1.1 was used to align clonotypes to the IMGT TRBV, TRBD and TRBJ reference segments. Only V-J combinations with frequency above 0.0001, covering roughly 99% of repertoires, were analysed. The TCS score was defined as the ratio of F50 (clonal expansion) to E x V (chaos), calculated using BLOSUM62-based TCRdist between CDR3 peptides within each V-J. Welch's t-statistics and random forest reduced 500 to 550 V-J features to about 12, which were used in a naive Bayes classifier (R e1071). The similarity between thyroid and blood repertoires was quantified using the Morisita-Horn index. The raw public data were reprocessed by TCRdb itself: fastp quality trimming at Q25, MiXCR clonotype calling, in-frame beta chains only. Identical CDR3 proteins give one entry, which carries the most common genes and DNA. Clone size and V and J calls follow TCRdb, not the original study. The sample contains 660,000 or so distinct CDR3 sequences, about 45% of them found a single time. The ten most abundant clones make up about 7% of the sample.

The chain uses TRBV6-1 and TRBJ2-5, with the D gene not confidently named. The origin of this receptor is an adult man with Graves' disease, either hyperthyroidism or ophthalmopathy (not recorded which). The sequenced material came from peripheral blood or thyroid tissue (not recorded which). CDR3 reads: CASSEVIAQETQYF. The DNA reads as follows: TGTGCCAGCAGTGAAGTAATCGCCCAAGAGACCCAGTACTTC.